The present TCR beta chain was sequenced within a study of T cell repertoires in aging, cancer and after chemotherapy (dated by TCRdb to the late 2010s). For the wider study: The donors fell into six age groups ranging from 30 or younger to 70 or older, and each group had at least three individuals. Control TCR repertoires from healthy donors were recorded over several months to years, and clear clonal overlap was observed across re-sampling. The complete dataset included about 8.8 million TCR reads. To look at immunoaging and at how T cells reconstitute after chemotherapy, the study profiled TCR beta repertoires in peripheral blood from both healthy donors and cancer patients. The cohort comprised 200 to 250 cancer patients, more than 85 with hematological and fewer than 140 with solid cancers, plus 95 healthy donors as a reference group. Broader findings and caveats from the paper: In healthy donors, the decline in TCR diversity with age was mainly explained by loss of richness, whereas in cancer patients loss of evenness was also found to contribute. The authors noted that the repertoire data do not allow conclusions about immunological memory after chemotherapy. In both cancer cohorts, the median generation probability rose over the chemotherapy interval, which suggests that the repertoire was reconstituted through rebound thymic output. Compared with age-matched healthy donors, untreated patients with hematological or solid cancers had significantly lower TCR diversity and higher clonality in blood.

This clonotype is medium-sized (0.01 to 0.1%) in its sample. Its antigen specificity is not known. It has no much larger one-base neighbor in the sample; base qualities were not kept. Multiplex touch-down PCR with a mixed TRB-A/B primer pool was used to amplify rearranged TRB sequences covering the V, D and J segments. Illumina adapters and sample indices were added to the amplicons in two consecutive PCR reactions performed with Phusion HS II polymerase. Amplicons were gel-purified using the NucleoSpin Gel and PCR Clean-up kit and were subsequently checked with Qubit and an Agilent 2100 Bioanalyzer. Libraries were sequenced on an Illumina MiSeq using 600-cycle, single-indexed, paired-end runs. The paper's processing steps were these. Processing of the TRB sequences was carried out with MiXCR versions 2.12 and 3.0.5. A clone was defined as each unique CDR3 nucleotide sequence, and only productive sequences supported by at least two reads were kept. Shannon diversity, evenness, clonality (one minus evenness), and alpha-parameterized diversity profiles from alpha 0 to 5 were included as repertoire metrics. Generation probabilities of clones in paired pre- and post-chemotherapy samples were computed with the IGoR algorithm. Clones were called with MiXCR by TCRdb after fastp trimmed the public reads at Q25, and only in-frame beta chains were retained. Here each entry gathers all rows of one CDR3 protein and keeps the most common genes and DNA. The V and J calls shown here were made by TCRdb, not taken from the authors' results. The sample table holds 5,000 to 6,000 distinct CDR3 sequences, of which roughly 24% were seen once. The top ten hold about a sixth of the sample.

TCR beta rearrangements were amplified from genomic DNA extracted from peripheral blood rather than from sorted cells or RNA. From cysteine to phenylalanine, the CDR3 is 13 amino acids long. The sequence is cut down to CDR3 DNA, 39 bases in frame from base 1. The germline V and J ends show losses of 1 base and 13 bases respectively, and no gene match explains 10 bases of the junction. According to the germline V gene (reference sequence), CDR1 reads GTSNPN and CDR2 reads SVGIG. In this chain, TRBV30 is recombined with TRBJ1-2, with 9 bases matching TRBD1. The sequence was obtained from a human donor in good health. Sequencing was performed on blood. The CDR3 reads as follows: CAWSGTGERTSTF. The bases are TGTGCCTGGAGTGGGACAGGGGAAAGAACGAGCACCTTC.